The sequence of this TCR beta chain was determined in a study of T-cell reconstitution after alpha-beta-depleted transplantation in children. Germline CDR1 is SGHAT and CDR2 is FQNNGV. V lost 1 base, J lost 6 bases, and 13 bases lay in between. This CDR3 spans 14 amino acids. For TCRbeta, the library was prepared with unique molecular identifiers. Using its own MiXCR run on the PCR reads, TCRdb lists one record per CDR3 protein. The sample has a few hundred thousand distinct CDR3 sequences, 6.6% seen once; the top ten hold just over 5.5%. This sequence originates from a boy aged 2 to 9 with acute lymphoblastic leukemia, due to receive a stem cell transplant. V gene TRBV11-2 combines with J gene TRBJ2-7; D remains ambiguous. The sample in question was PBMCs, obtained before TCRalphabeta/CD19-depleted stem cell transplant. The CDR3 DNA is TGTGCCAGCAGCTTAGCCCATGGGCAGACCGAGCAGTACTTC. Encoded protein: CASSLAHGQTEQYF.